The clone carrying this T cell receptor (beta chain) was detected a few times. The V end lost 3 bases, the J end lost 6 bases, and 12 bases lay between the germline ends. Germline CDR1 and CDR2: LNHDA and SQIVND (reference sequence). The CDR3 is made up of 14 amino acids. These data come from a study of cytotoxic CD8 clonotypes in ibrutinib-treated CLL. At the level of the study: Included were 11 relapsed/refractory and about 14 treatment-naive patients, of whom 17 were IGHV unmutated. Response sampling took place at median approximately 11 months of treatment, range 6 to 36.

The data were produced by immunoSEQ multiplex PCR, yet TCRdb's version contains in-frame clones alone and is incomplete. The data contain 40,000 or so clones, roughly 72% of them singletons. The gene calls are TRBV19 and TRBJ1-5, with D unresolved. The clonotype was recovered from a human donor with chronic lymphocytic leukemia. Here the sequenced sample was PBMCs, taken at disease progression, from a patient treated with ibrutinib. CDR3: CASSIGVVAQPQHF. The CDR3 coding sequence is TGTGCCAGTAGTATCGGGGTGGTGGCTCAGCCCCAGCATTTT.